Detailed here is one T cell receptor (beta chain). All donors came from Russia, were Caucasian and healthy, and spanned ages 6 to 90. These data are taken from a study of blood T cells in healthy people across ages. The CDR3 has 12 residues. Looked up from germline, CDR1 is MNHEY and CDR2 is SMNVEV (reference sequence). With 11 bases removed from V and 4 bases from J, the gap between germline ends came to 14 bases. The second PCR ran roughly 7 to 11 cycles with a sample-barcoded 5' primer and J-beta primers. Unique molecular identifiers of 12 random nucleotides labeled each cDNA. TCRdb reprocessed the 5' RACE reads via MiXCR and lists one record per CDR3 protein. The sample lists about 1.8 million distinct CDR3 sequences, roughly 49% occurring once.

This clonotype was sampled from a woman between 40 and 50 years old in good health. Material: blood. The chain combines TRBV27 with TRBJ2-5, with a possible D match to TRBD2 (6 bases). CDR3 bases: TGTGCCGCAGGGAGGCGGAGAGAGACCCAGTACTTC. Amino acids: CAAGRRRETQYF.